This T cell receptor (beta chain) was profiled in a study of T cell responses to AZD1222 COVID-19 vaccine. Profiling relied on immunoSEQ multiplex PCR, and the TCRdb table lists in-frame clones only, not all of them. The sample includes about 140,000 clones, about nine tenths of them seen just once. Comment on this clone: The antigen is not known.

Whole-study findings and limits: Repertoires in all cases were sampled only once the peak T cell response had passed. There were mostly white British donors and more females than males, and clonal diversity was possibly underestimated. Of the AZD1222 recipients, only 5 or 6 were seropositive at baseline. Spike-specific TCR breadth and depth went up after people got two AZD1222 doses.

There are 15 residues in the CDR3. J was trimmed by 5 bases and V by 2 bases; bases with no gene match: 5. Germline lookup yields CDR1 MNHNY and CDR2 SVGAGI (reference sequence). The receptor was derived from an adult in good health. The gene calls are TRBV6-6 and TRBJ2-3; the match to TRBD2 covers 9 bases. The sequenced sample was peripheral blood, obtained on day 0 of AZD1222 vaccination. The CDR3 reads CASSYRRGGGDTQYF. CDR3 bases: TGTGCCAGCAGTTACCGGCGGGGGGGAGGAGATACGCAGTATTTT.